These T cell receptor beta chains were read from a single sample in a study of tumor-infiltrating lymphocytes in oesophageal squamous cell carcinoma. TCRdb re-called the PCR reads through MiXCR, storing one row per CDR3 protein. The table has approximately 11,000 distinct CDR3 sequences, about three fifths seen once. Source material: esophageal tumor tissue. These receptors originate from a male donor with esophageal squamous cell carcinoma. The CDR3 runs from the conserved cysteine through the conserved F or W. A D gene is named only where the DNA matches it firmly. Some rows have no size entry. The others give once, few or many, or a class for an expanded clone.

v_gene	abundance	j_gene	d_gene	CDR3nt	CDR3aa
TRBV7-8	few	TRBJ2-1	TRBD1	TGTGCCAGCAGCTCCCGGGACAGGGGGGACTACAATGAGCAGTTCTTC	CASSSRDRGDYNEQFF
TRBV6-8	once	TRBJ2-7	TRBD1	TGTGCCAGCAGTACCCCGGGACAGGGTTCGGCCTACGAGCAGTACTTC	CASSTPGQGSAYEQYF
TRBV7-9	NA	TRBJ2-1	NA	TGTGCCAGCAGCTTTATCGGCGTCAGCTCCTACAATGAGCAGTTCTTC	CASSFIGVSSYNEQFF
TRBV24-1	NA	TRBJ2-7	TRBD1	TGTGCCGCCTGCCGGGACAGGGTCCACGAGCAGTACTTC	CAACRDRVHEQYF
TRBV7-2	NA	TRBJ2-7	TRBD2	TGTGCCAGCAGCCAGGGGACTAGCGTTTCCGAGCAGTACTTC	CASSQGTSVSEQYF
TRBV7-9	NA	TRBJ2-1	NA	TGTGCCAGCAGCAAAAGTGGGCGGTTTCTCTACAATGAGCAGTTCTTC	CASSKSGRFLYNEQFF
TRBV24-1	large	TRBJ2-1	TRBD1	TGTGCCACCAGTGATGGGACAGCCTACAATGAGCAGTTCTTC	CATSDGTAYNEQFF
TRBV7-6	few	TRBJ2-7	TRBD1	TGTGCCAGCAGCGTCTCCGGGACAGTGAAGAACTACGAGCAGTACTTC	CASSVSGTVKNYEQYF
TRBV7-6	NA	TRBJ2-4	NA	TGTGCCAGCAGCTTATGCCAGACCCCCAAAAACATTCAGTACTTC	CASSLCQTPKNIQYF
TRBV7-7	NA	TRBJ2-3	NA	TGTGCTAGCAGCTTACAGGGACCGCCACTCACAGATACGCAGTATTTT	CASSLQGPPLTDTQYF
TRBV12-3/TRBV12-4	NA	TRBJ2-5	NA	TGTGCCAGCACCCAAGGGAGGACGGCCCAAGAGACCCAGTACTTC	CASTQGRTAQETQYF
TRBV7-3	NA	TRBJ2-1	TRBD1	TGTGCCAGCAGCCAGGACAGGGGCTACAATGAGCAGTTCTTC	CASSQDRGYNEQFF
TRBV24-1	NA	TRBJ2-1	TRBD1	TGTGCCACCAGTGATTTAGGGACAGGGAGCCCCAATGAGCAGTTCTTC	CATSDLGTGSPNEQFF
TRBV11-2	many	TRBJ2-3	TRBD2	TGTGCCAGCAGCTTAGACGGGAGGGGGACAGATACGCAGTATTTT	CASSLDGRGTDTQYF
TRBV28	NA	TRBJ2-4	NA	TGTGCCAGCAGTTATAAGCACATTCAGTACTTC	CASSYKHIQYF
TRBV7-6	NA	TRBJ2-7	TRBD2	TGTGCCAGCAGCTTAGGGCTAGCGGGAGTTTACGAGCAGTACTTC	CASSLGLAGVYEQYF
TRBV6-8	NA	TRBJ2-1	TRBD2	TGTGCCAGCAGTCCTCGGGAGGCCTCCTACAATGAGCAGTTCTTC	CASSPREASYNEQFF
TRBV7-8	NA	TRBJ2-2	NA	TGTGCCAGCAGCTTAGCCCCCAGGGGTTACACCGGGGAGCTGTTTTTT	CASSLAPRGYTGELFF
TRBV6-5	NA	TRBJ2-3	TRBD1	TGTGCCAGCAGTTTCCGGGACAGACGGGCCGGTACGCAGTATTTT	CASSFRDRRAGTQYF
TRBV7-2	NA	TRBJ1-4	TRBD1	TGTGCCAGCAGCTTAGCCCTTGCAGGGACAGATACGCAGTTTTTT	CASSLALAGTDTQFF
TRBV5-6	NA	TRBJ2-7	TRBD1	TGTGCCAGCAGTCGAAGAACAGGGGTCTACGAGCAGTACTTC	CASSRRTGVYEQYF
TRBV7-4	NA	TRBJ2-5	TRBD1	TGTGCCACCTCCCAGGGGGCAGGGGAGCAAGAGACCCAGTACTTC	CATSQGAGEQETQYF
TRBV7-2	NA	TRBJ2-6	NA	NA	CASPRDRGGSLWLHLRF
TRBV7-3	many	TRBJ2-1	TRBD2	TGTGCCAGCAGCTTAAGGCCTAGCGGGGGGGTGGGCAATGAGCAGTTCTTC	CASSLRPSGGVGNEQFF
TRBV19	few	TRBJ2-7	NA	TGTGCCAGTAGTATTTCTGGGATCTCCTACGAGCAGTACTTC	CASSISGISYEQYF
TRBV7-2	few	TRBJ2-3	TRBD1	TGTGCCAGCAGCTTTAGGACAGGGGGCGCGGATACGCAGTATTTT	CASSFRTGGADTQYF
TRBV7-6	NA	TRBJ2-7	TRBD1	TGTGCCAGCAGCCCCGGGACAGGTACCTACGAGCAGTACTTC	CASSPGTGTYEQYF
TRBV7-6	once	TRBJ2-1	TRBD2	TGTGCTAGCAGTCCGATCGGACTAGCGCCTAACAATGAGCAGTTCTTC	CASSPIGLAPNNEQFF
TRBV7-8	few	TRBJ2-7	TRBD1	TGTGCCAGCAGCTTGGACAGGCAGGCTGAGCAGTACTTC	CASSLDRQAEQYF
TRBV7-6	NA	TRBJ2-3	TRBD2	TGTGCCAGCAGCTTAACCCCCCGCCTAGCGGGAGGGCTTGATACGCAGTATTTT	CASSLTPRLAGGLDTQYF
TRBV12-3/TRBV12-4	NA	TRBJ2-5	TRBD2	TGTGCCAGCAGTAGCGGGACTAGCTCGGGGGAAAAGACCCAGTACTTC	CASSSGTSSGEKTQYF
TRBV7-2	NA	TRBJ2-7	NA	TGTGCCAGCAGCTTAGTTCGGGTCGACGAGCAGTACTTC	CASSLVRVDEQYF
TRBV7-3	NA	TRBJ2-5	NA	TGTGCCAGCAGCCCGACCGGGGGCAGCCAAGCCAAGCAGTACTTC	CASSPTGGSQAKQYF
TRBV7-3	few	TRBJ2-1	TRBD2	TGTGCCAGCAGCTTCCTAGCGGGAGCCTACAATGAGCAGTTCTTC	CASSFLAGAYNEQFF